Detailed here is one T cell receptor (beta chain). Its specificity is not known. This entry belongs to a study of shared clonotypes between healthy human individuals. Study findings and constraints: Since donors were few, the genetic and exposure-history diversity represented was limited.

The V gene lost 2 bases and the J gene lost 0 bases, with 8 bases spanning the gap. CDR3 length: 14 amino acids. Germline lookup yields CDR1 SGHTA and CDR2 FQGNSA. Deep was the level used in running the assay. Assay used: immunoSEQ multiplex PCR; TCRdb lists only in-frame clones, some missing. Of approximately 1.1 million clones in the sample, approximately 80% were seen once. This TCR was recovered from a man younger than 35 in good health. Some clones in this sample may be carry-over from other donors' samples. The specimen sequenced was memory CD4+ T cells from PBMCs. Stated subset: CD45RA-negative fraction. This sequence joins TRBV7-2 and TRBJ2-7; unclear D gene. The chain's CDR3 is CASSLSHSSYEQYF. As DNA, the CDR3 is TGTGCCAGCAGCTTATCTCATAGCTCCTACGAGCAGTACTTC.